The clone carrying this TCR beta chain was seen a single time. What it binds is unknown. The authors split each subset's genomic DNA evenly across several immunoSEQ plates. TCRdb's copy holds only in-frame clones and misses some; the assay was immunoSEQ multiplex PCR. The repertoire consists of over a million clones, with about 80% occurring once and the leading ten covering less than 1.5%. Per the germline V gene, CDR1 is MNHNS and CDR2 is SASEGT. Trimming at V came to 4 bases and at J to 3 bases, leaving 7 bases not matched to a gene. The CDR3 runs to 16 residues. This sample stems from a study of shared clonotypes between healthy human individuals. As for the study in general: Per donor, three plates held CD4 naive cells, three held CD4 memory, two held CD8 naive and one held CD8 memory.

Study findings and constraints: The sharing of about 5% of naive CD4 clonotypes was seen across a handful of donors.

The sequence derives from a man aged 18 to 29 in good health. The sequencing input was memory CD4+ T cells sorted from blood. Subset: CD45RA-negative fraction. The chain has TRBV6-1 and TRBJ2-3; 10 nucleotides line up with TRBD1. DNA of the CDR3: TGTGCCAGCAGTGCCCGGGACAGGGGTAATACAGATACGCAGTATTTT. It translates to CASSARDRGNTDTQYF.